This is a list of T cell receptor beta chains from one sample in a study of T cell repertoires in cytomegalovirus infection. MiXCR was run by TCRdb on the reads, yielding one entry per CDR3 protein. The repertoire holds about 830,000 distinct CDR3 sequences, with around a third as singletons. No antigen has been identified for these receptors. The specimen comprised cultured CD8+ T cells from PBMCs, sampled from culture after CMV antigen stimulation. All receptors come from a human donor in good health (CMV status not recorded). Some clones in this sample may be carry-over from other donors' samples. Each CDR3 is given with its conserved first and last residue. A D gene is named only where the DNA matches it firmly. Clone size is shown for a subset of rows, as once, few, many or a class of expanded clone.

clone_size: few
d_call: .
v_call: TRBV6-2/TRBV6-3
j_call: TRBJ2-3
cdr3_aa: CASSGEISSSTDTQYF
cdr3_nt: TGTGCCAGCTCGGGGGAAATCAGTTCTAGCACAGATACGCAGTATTTT

clone_size: .
d_call: .
v_call: TRBV15
j_call: TRBJ2-5
cdr3_aa: CATSPSEGLETQYF
cdr3_nt: TGTGCCACCAGCCCGTCGGAAGGGTTGGAGACCCAGTACTTC

clone_size: few
d_call: .
v_call: TRBV7-9
j_call: TRBJ1-1
cdr3_aa: CASSSRMEGEAFF
cdr3_nt: TGTGCCAGCAGCTCCCGGATGGAAGGGGAAGCTTTCTTT

clone_size: .
d_call: .
v_call: TRBV11-2
j_call: TRBJ1-5
cdr3_aa: CASSLVQGKPQHF
cdr3_nt: TGTGCCAGCAGCTTAGTGCAGGGGAAGCCCCAGCATTTT

clone_size: many
d_call: .
v_call: TRBV7-9
j_call: TRBJ1-2
cdr3_aa: CASDTDGGQSPYNYGYTF
cdr3_nt: TGTGCCAGCGACACAGACGGCGGCCAGTCGCCTTATAACTATGGCTACACCTTC

clone_size: .
d_call: TRBD1
v_call: TRBV7-3
j_call: TRBJ1-4
cdr3_aa: CASNNRDRDPEKLFF
cdr3_nt: TGTGCCAGCAACAACCGGGACAGGGATCCGGAAAAACTGTTTTTT

clone_size: few
d_call: .
v_call: TRBV7-9
j_call: TRBJ2-3
cdr3_aa: CASSLRAIDVTDTQYF
cdr3_nt: TGTGCCAGCAGCTTACGCGCGATTGACGTGACAGATACGCAGTATTTT

clone_size: .
d_call: TRBD1
v_call: TRBV29-1
j_call: TRBJ2-7
cdr3_aa: CSVEDPETGFYEQYF
cdr3_nt: TGCAGCGTTGAAGATCCTGAGACAGGGTTCTACGAGCAGTACTTC

clone_size: few
d_call: .
v_call: TRBV19
j_call: TRBJ1-1
cdr3_aa: CASSSRGQTEAFF
cdr3_nt: TGTGCCAGTAGTTCCCGGGGTCAAACTGAAGCTTTCTTT

clone_size: .
d_call: .
v_call: TRBV7-6
j_call: TRBJ2-5
cdr3_aa: CASSPPHGANAGTQYF
cdr3_nt: TGTGCCAGCAGCCCTCCCCATGGCGCCAACGCCGGGACCCAGTACTTC

clone_size: .
d_call: .
v_call: TRBV10-3
j_call: TRBJ2-5
cdr3_aa: CAIRDRTNSRETQYF
cdr3_nt: TGTGCCATCAGAGATAGGACGAACAGCAGAGAGACCCAGTACTTC

clone_size: .
d_call: TRBD2
v_call: TRBV27
j_call: TRBJ2-1
cdr3_aa: CASTAAGGQVEQFF
cdr3_nt: TGTGCCAGCACGGCCGCGGGGGGGCAGGTTGAGCAGTTCTTC

clone_size: .
d_call: .
v_call: TRBV19
j_call: TRBJ1-1
cdr3_aa: CASSHGGLGEAFF
cdr3_nt: TGTGCCAGTAGCCACGGAGGGTTGGGAGAAGCTTTCTTT

clone_size: .
d_call: .
v_call: TRBV7-8
j_call: TRBJ2-1
cdr3_aa: CASSKRQRWEQFF
cdr3_nt: TGTGCCAGCAGCAAGAGACAGAGATGGGAGCAGTTCTTC

clone_size: .
d_call: .
v_call: TRBV6-2/TRBV6-3
j_call: TRBJ1-3
cdr3_aa: CASSYSGAYSGNTIYF
cdr3_nt: TGTGCCAGCAGTTACTCAGGAGCGTACTCTGGAAACACCATATATTTT

clone_size: .
d_call: .
v_call: TRBV10-3
j_call: TRBJ2-7
cdr3_aa: CAISESKGNHEQYF
cdr3_nt: TGTGCCATCAGTGAGTCGAAGGGGAACCACGAGCAGTACTTC

clone_size: few
d_call: TRBD1
v_call: TRBV13
j_call: TRBJ1-1
cdr3_aa: CASSLETGPLLEAFF
cdr3_nt: TGTGCCAGCAGCTTAGAGACAGGGCCTTTGTTAGAAGCTTTCTTT

clone_size: many
d_call: .
v_call: TRBV7-2
j_call: TRBJ2-2
cdr3_aa: CASSLPVWDGEGYTGELFF
cdr3_nt: TGTGCCAGCAGCCTACCGGTTTGGGACGGCGAGGGTTACACCGGGGAGCTGTTTTTT

clone_size: many
d_call: TRBD1
v_call: TRBV7-2
j_call: TRBJ2-1
cdr3_aa: CASSRDRVEGEQFF
cdr3_nt: TGTGCCAGCAGCCGGGACAGGGTGGAGGGGGAGCAGTTCTTC

clone_size: many
d_call: .
v_call: TRBV11-2
j_call: TRBJ2-1
cdr3_aa: CASSLGGRGNWNEQFF
cdr3_nt: TGTGCCAGCAGCTTAGGAGGCAGGGGTAACTGGAATGAGCAGTTCTTC

clone_size: few
d_call: .
v_call: TRBV5-6
j_call: TRBJ2-1
cdr3_aa: CASSRGVSEQFF
cdr3_nt: TGTGCCAGCAGCCGTGGGGTCAGTGAGCAGTTCTTC

clone_size: .
d_call: .
v_call: TRBV7-8
j_call: TRBJ1-2
cdr3_aa: CASSLSRSDGYTF
cdr3_nt: TGTGCCAGCAGCTTATCGAGGTCGGATGGCTACACCTTC

clone_size: .
d_call: TRBD1
v_call: TRBV28
j_call: TRBJ1-5
cdr3_aa: CASSLYRGRDQPQHF
cdr3_nt: TGTGCCAGCAGTTTATACAGGGGTAGGGATCAGCCCCAGCATTTT

clone_size: many
d_call: .
v_call: TRBV7-8
j_call: TRBJ1-6
cdr3_aa: CASSPQIRDDSPLHF
cdr3_nt: TGTGCCAGCAGCCCACAGATTAGGGACGATTCACCCCTCCACTTT

clone_size: many
d_call: .
v_call: TRBV19
j_call: TRBJ1-1
cdr3_aa: CASSGGRPMNTEAFF
cdr3_nt: TGTGCCAGTAGTGGTGGGCGTCCAATGAACACTGAAGCTTTCTTT

clone_size: .
d_call: TRBD2
v_call: TRBV6-6
j_call: TRBJ2-1
cdr3_aa: CASSYSQTPGLENEQFF
cdr3_nt: TGTGCCAGCAGTTACTCGCAGACCCCGGGACTAGAAAATGAGCAGTTCTTC

clone_size: .
d_call: TRBD1
v_call: TRBV19
j_call: TRBJ1-6
cdr3_aa: CASSTDPTGRNSPLHF
cdr3_nt: TGTGCCAGTAGTACAGACCCGACAGGGAGGAATTCACCCCTCCACTTT

clone_size: few
d_call: TRBD1
v_call: TRBV7-8
j_call: TRBJ1-2
cdr3_aa: CASSLDRGGYGYTF
cdr3_nt: TGTGCCAGCAGCTTAGACAGGGGAGGCTATGGCTACACCTTC

clone_size: .
d_call: TRBD2
v_call: TRBV7-9
j_call: TRBJ2-4
cdr3_aa: CASSLASGGLQYF
cdr3_nt: TGTGCCAGCAGCTTGGCTAGCGGGGGCCTTCAGTACTTC

clone_size: few
d_call: .
v_call: TRBV12-3/TRBV12-4
j_call: TRBJ2-7
cdr3_aa: CASSLMTYEQYF
cdr3_nt: TGTGCCAGCAGTTTGATGACCTACGAGCAGTACTTC

clone_size: .
d_call: .
v_call: TRBV7-8
j_call: TRBJ1-1
cdr3_aa: CASSLERGGAKNTEAFF
cdr3_nt: TGTGCCAGCAGCTTAGAGCGAGGGGGTGCAAAGAACACTGAAGCTTTCTTT

clone_size: many
d_call: .
v_call: TRBV7-8
j_call: TRBJ2-7
cdr3_aa: CASSLGETRSSYEQYF
cdr3_nt: TGTGCCAGCAGCTTAGGTGAGACACGGAGCTCCTACGAGCAGTACTTC

clone_size: .
d_call: TRBD1
v_call: TRBV11-2
j_call: TRBJ2-3
cdr3_aa: CASRWRGTGVADTQYF
cdr3_nt: TGTGCCAGCAGGTGGAGAGGGACAGGGGTGGCAGATACGCAGTATTTT

clone_size: .
d_call: TRBD1
v_call: TRBV5-1
j_call: TRBJ1-5
cdr3_aa: CASSRSTGANQPQHF
cdr3_nt: TGCGCCAGCAGCCGGTCGACAGGGGCGAACCAGCCCCAGCATTTT

clone_size: .
d_call: TRBD1
v_call: TRBV27
j_call: TRBJ2-7
cdr3_aa: CASSPTGSPYEQYF
cdr3_nt: TGTGCCAGCAGCCCGACAGGGAGTCCCTACGAGCAGTACTTC

clone_size: few
d_call: .
v_call: TRBV6-2/TRBV6-3
j_call: TRBJ2-1
cdr3_aa: CASSPQDSFYNEQFF
cdr3_nt: TGTGCCAGCAGTCCTCAGGACTCCTTCTACAATGAGCAGTTCTTC

clone_size: .
d_call: .
v_call: TRBV7-2
j_call: TRBJ2-7
cdr3_aa: CASSLDFNLYEQYF
cdr3_nt: TGTGCCAGCAGCTTAGATTTCAACCTCTACGAGCAGTACTTC

clone_size: .
d_call: .
v_call: TRBV4-1
j_call: TRBJ1-5
cdr3_aa: CASSDGGPQHF
cdr3_nt: TGCGCCAGCAGCGACGGGGGGCCCCAGCATTTT

clone_size: .
d_call: .
v_call: TRBV6-5
j_call: TRBJ2-5
cdr3_aa: CASSLGTETQYF
cdr3_nt: TGTGCCAGCAGTTTGGGGACAGAGACCCAGTACTTC

clone_size: few
d_call: .
v_call: TRBV12-3/TRBV12-4
j_call: TRBJ2-2
cdr3_aa: CASSSGLAGELFF
cdr3_nt: TGTGCCAGCAGTTCAGGGTTGGCCGGGGAGCTGTTTTTT

clone_size: many
d_call: .
v_call: TRBV10-2
j_call: TRBJ1-1
cdr3_aa: CASLGGNTEAFF
cdr3_nt: TGCGCCAGCCTCGGGGGGAACACTGAAGCTTTCTTT

clone_size: few
d_call: .
v_call: TRBV27
j_call: TRBJ2-7
cdr3_aa: CASREGGLYYEQYF
cdr3_nt: TGTGCCAGCAGGGAGGGGGGCCTCTACTACGAGCAGTACTTC

clone_size: many
d_call: TRBD2
v_call: TRBV7-2
j_call: TRBJ2-5
cdr3_aa: CASSLGLASGETQYF
cdr3_nt: TGTGCCAGCAGCTTGGGACTAGCATCGGGCGAGACCCAGTACTTC

clone_size: few
d_call: TRBD1
v_call: TRBV7-2
j_call: TRBJ2-7
cdr3_aa: CVSSFLRWTGDYEQYF
cdr3_nt: TGTGTCAGCAGCTTCCTCCGCTGGACAGGGGACTACGAGCAGTACTTC

clone_size: .
d_call: .
v_call: TRBV28
j_call: TRBJ2-6
cdr3_aa: CASRGGERGANVLTF
cdr3_nt: TGTGCCAGCAGAGGAGGGGAAAGAGGGGCCAACGTCCTGACTTTC

clone_size: .
d_call: .
v_call: TRBV2
j_call: TRBJ2-3
cdr3_aa: CASSENGGRQDTQYF
cdr3_nt: TGTGCCAGCAGTGAAAACGGGGGGCGGCAGGATACGCAGTATTTT

clone_size: .
d_call: .
v_call: TRBV27
j_call: TRBJ1-2
cdr3_aa: CASSTLETEYYGYTF
cdr3_nt: TGTGCCAGCAGCACATTAGAGACAGAGTACTATGGCTACACCTTC

clone_size: .
d_call: TRBD2
v_call: TRBV27
j_call: TRBJ2-1
cdr3_aa: CASSLTSGAREQFF
cdr3_nt: TGTGCCAGCAGTTTGACTAGCGGGGCGAGGGAGCAGTTCTTC

clone_size: few
d_call: .
v_call: TRBV14
j_call: TRBJ1-2
cdr3_aa: CASSQARGLRRVGYTF
cdr3_nt: TGTGCCAGCAGCCAGGCCAGGGGCCTCCGACGGGTTGGCTACACCTTC

clone_size: many
d_call: TRBD1
v_call: TRBV7-6
j_call: TRBJ2-2
cdr3_aa: CASSGPQGAGELFF
cdr3_nt: TGTGCCAGCAGCGGACCACAGGGGGCCGGGGAGCTGTTTTTT

clone_size: .
d_call: .
v_call: TRBV6-2/TRBV6-3
j_call: TRBJ2-7
cdr3_aa: CASSKRYEQYF
cdr3_nt: TGTGCCAGCTCTAAGCGTTACGAGCAGTACTTC

clone_size: .
d_call: .
v_call: TRBV4-3
j_call: TRBJ1-1
cdr3_aa: CASSQDRAVNTEAFF
cdr3_nt: TGCGCCAGCAGCCAAGATCGGGCCGTGAACACTGAAGCTTTCTTT

clone_size: .
d_call: .
v_call: TRBV6-2/TRBV6-3
j_call: TRBJ2-3
cdr3_aa: CASSDWGDTDTQYF
cdr3_nt: TGTGCCAGTTCGGACTGGGGGGACACAGATACGCAGTATTTT

clone_size: .
d_call: TRBD1
v_call: TRBV6-4
j_call: TRBJ2-2
cdr3_aa: CASSDPYRGTGELFF
cdr3_nt: TGTGCCAGCAGTGACCCATACAGGGGCACCGGGGAGCTGTTTTTT

clone_size: few
d_call: .
v_call: TRBV7-9
j_call: TRBJ2-7
cdr3_aa: CASSLVSLYEQYF
cdr3_nt: TGTGCCAGCAGCTTAGTCTCCCTCTACGAGCAGTACTTC

clone_size: .
d_call: .
v_call: TRBV27
j_call: TRBJ1-5
cdr3_aa: CASSWATGKPQHF
cdr3_nt: TGTGCCAGCAGTTGGGCTACAGGGAAACCCCAGCATTTT

clone_size: .
d_call: .
v_call: TRBV7-9
j_call: TRBJ2-7
cdr3_aa: CASSQDEGTSSREQYF
cdr3_nt: TGTGCCAGCAGCCAGGACGAAGGGACGTCGTCTCGCGAGCAGTACTTC

clone_size: .
d_call: TRBD2
v_call: TRBV6-1
j_call: TRBJ2-2
cdr3_aa: CASSDVAGGPKRELFF
cdr3_nt: TGTGCCAGCAGTGATGTGGCGGGGGGGCCAAAACGGGAGCTGTTTTTT

clone_size: .
d_call: .
v_call: TRBV25-1
j_call: TRBJ2-5
cdr3_aa: CAPYIVKRKETQYF
cdr3_nt: TGTGCCCCCTATATAGTAAAGAGAAAAGAGACCCAGTACTTC

clone_size: .
d_call: TRBD2
v_call: TRBV3-1
j_call: TRBJ2-5
cdr3_aa: CASSQDALAAYQETQYF
cdr3_nt: TGTGCCAGCAGCCAAGATGCGCTAGCGGCGTACCAAGAGACCCAGTACTTC